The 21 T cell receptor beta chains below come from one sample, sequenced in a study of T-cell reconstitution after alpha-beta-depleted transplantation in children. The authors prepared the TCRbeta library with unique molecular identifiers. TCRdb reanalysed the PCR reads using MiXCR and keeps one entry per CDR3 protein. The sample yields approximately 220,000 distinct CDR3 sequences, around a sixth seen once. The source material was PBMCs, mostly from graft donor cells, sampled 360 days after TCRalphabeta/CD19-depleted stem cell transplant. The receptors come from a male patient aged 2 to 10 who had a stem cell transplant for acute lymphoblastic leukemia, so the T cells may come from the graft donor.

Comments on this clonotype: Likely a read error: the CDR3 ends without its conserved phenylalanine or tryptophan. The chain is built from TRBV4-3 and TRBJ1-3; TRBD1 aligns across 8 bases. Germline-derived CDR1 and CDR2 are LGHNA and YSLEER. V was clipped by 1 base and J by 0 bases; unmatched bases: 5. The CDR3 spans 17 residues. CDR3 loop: CASSQADRGHSGNTIYY. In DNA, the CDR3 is TGCGCCAGCAGCCAAGCTGACAGGGGCCACTCTGGAAACACCATATATTAT.

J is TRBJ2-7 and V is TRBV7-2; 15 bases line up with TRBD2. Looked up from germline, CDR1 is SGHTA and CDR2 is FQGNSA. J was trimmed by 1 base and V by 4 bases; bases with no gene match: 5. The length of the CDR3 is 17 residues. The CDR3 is CASSSPGLAGGSYEQYF. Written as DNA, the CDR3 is TGTGCCAGCAGCTCCCCTGGACTAGCGGGAGGGTCCTACGAGCAGTACTTC.

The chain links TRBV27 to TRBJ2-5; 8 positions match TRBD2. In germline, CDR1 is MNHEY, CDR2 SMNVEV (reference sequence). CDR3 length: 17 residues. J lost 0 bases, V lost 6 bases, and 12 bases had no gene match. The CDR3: CASSQWTSTVDQETQYF. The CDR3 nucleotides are TGTGCCAGCAGCCAATGGACTAGCACCGTAGACCAAGAGACCCAGTACTTC.

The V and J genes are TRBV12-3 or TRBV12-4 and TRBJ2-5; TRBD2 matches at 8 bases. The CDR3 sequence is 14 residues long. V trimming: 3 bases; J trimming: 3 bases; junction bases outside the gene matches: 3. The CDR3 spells CASSFGTSKETQYF. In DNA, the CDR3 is TGTGCCAGCAGTTTCGGGACTAGTAAAGAGACCCAGTACTTC.

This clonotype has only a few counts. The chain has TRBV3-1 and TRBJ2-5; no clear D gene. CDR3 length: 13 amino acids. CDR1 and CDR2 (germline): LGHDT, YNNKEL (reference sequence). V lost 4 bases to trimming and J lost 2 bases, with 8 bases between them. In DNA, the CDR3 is TGTGCCAGCAGCCGGCCCGAGCAAGAGACCCAGTACTTC. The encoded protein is CASSRPEQETQYF.

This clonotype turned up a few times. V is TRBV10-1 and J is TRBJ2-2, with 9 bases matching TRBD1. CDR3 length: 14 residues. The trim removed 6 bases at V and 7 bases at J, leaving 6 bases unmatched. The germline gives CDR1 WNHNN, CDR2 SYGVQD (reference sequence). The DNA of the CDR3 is TGCGCCAGCAGGGGGGACAGGGCAAGCGGGGAGCTGTTTTTT. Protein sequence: CASRGDRASGELFF.

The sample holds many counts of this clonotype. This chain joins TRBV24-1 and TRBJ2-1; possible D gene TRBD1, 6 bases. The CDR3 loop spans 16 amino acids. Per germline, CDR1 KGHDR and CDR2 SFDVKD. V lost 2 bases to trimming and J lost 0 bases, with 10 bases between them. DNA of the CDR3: TGTGCCACCAGTGATTACGGACAGCGCTCCTACAATGAGCAGTTCTTC. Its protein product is CATSDYGQRSYNEQFF.

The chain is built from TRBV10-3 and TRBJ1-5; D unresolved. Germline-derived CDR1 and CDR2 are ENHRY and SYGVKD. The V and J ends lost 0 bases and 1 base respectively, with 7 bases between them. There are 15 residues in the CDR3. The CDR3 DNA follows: TGTGCCATCAGTGAGTCCATTTTCAGCAATCAGCCCCAGCATTTT. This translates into CAISESIFSNQPQHF.

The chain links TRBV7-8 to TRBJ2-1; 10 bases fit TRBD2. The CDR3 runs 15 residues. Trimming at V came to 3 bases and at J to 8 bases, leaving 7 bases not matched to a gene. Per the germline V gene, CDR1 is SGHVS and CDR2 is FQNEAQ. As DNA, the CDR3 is TGTGCCAGCAGCTTCAGGCTAGCGGGAGTCGATGAGCAGTTCTTC. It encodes CASSFRLAGVDEQFF.

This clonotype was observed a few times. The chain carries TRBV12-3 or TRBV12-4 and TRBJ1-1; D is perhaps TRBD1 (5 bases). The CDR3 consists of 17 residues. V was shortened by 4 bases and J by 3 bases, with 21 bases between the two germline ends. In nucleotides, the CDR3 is TGTGCCAGCAGTTCGGGACTGACCTACGACGGGTACACTGAAGCTTTCTTT. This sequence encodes CASSSGLTYDGYTEAFF.

In nucleotides, the CDR3 is TGTGCCAGCAGCTTAACCGGGACAAACAATGAGCAGTTCTTC. Protein sequence: CASSLTGTNNEQFF. The chain joins TRBV5-5 to TRBJ2-1; possible D gene TRBD1, 6 bases. This CDR3 has 14 amino acids. V was shortened by 2 bases and J by 5 bases, with 11 bases between the two germline ends. Germline V lookup: CDR1 SGHKS, CDR2 YYEKEE (reference sequence).

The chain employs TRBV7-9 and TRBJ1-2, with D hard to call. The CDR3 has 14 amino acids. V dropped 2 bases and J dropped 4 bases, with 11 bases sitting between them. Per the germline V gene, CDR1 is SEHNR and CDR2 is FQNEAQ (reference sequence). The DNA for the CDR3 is TGTGCCAGCAGCTTAAGTACCGATTCCTATGGCTACACCTTC. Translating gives CASSLSTDSYGYTF.

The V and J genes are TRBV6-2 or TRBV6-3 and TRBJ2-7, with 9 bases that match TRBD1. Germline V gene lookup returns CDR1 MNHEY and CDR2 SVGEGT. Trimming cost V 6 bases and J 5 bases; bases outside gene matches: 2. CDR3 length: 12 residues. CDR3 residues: CASRGQGHEQYF. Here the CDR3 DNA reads TGTGCCAGCAGGGGACAGGGACACGAGCAGTACTTC.

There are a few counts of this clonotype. For the CDR3, the DNA is TGTGCCAGCACCCAGGGGGGTGAGCAGTTCTTC. It translates to CASTQGGEQFF. The V call is TRBV6-2 or TRBV6-3, the J call TRBJ2-1, with a possible D match to TRBD1 (7 bases). Trimming left V 7 bases short and J 9 bases short, with 10 bases between. The CDR3 is 11 amino acids. Germline V gives CDR1 MNHEY, CDR2 SVGEGT.

CDR3 in amino acids: CASSANRGAAEKLFF. DNA for the CDR3: TGTGCCAGCAGTGCTAATCGAGGTGCTGCTGAAAAACTGTTTTTT. The chain has TRBV27 and TRBJ1-4; D is unclear. Trimming left V 5 bases short and J 7 bases short, with 17 bases between. CDR1 is MNHEY, CDR2 SMNVEV, per germline (reference sequence). CDR3 size: 15 residues.

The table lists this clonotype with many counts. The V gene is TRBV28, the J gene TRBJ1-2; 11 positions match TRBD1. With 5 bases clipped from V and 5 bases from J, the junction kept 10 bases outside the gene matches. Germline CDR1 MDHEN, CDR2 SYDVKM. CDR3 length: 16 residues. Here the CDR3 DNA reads TGTGCCAGCAGTCCACCCGGACAGGGGGCAGGGTATGGCTACACCTTC. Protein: CASSPPGQGAGYGYTF.

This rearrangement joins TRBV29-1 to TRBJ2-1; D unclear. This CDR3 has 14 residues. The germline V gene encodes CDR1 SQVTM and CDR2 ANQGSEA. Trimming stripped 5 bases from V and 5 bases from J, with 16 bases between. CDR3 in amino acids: CSVFGPLEDNEQFF. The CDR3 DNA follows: TGCAGCGTTTTCGGTCCGCTCGAGGACAATGAGCAGTTCTTC.

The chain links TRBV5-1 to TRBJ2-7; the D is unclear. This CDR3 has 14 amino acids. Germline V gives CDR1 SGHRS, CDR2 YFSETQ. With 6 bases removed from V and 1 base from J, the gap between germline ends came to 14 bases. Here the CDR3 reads CASTYMDPSYEQYF. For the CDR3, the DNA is TGCGCCAGCACGTACATGGACCCATCCTACGAGCAGTACTTC.

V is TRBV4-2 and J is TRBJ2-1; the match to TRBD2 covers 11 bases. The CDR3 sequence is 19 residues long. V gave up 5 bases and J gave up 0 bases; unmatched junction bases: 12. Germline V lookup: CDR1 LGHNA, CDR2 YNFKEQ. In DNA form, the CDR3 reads TGTGCCAGCAGCAAAGTGTTACTAGCGGGGGAGAGCTCCTACAATGAGCAGTTCTTC. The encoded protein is CASSKVLLAGESSYNEQFF.

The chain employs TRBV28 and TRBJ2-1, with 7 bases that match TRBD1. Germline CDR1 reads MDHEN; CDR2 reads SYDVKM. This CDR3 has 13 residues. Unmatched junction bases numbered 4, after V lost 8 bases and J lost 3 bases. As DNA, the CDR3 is TGTGCCAGCGGACAGGTTAACTACAATGAGCAGTTCTTC. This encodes CASGQVNYNEQFF.

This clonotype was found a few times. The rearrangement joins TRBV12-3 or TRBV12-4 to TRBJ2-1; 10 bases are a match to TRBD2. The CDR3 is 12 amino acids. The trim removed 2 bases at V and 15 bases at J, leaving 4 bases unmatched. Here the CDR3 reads CASSLKASGGFF. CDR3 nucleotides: TGTGCCAGCAGTTTAAAGGCTAGCGGGGGGTTCTTC.